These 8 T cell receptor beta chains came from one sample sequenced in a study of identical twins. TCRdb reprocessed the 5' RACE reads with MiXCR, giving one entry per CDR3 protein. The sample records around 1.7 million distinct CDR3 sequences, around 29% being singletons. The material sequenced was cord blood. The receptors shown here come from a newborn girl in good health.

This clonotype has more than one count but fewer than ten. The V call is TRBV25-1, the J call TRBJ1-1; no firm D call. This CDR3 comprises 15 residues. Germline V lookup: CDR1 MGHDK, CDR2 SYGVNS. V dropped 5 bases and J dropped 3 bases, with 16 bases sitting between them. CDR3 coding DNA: TGTGCCAGCAGTCCAGACTCCGGTAGGGACACTGAAGCTTTCTTT. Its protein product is CASSPDSGRDTEAFF. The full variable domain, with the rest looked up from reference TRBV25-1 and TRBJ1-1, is EADIYQTPRYLVIGTGKKITLECSQTMGHDKMYWYQQDPGMELHLIHYSYGVNSTEKGDLSSESTVSRIRTEHFPLTLESARPSHTSQYLCASSPDSGRDTEAFFGQGTRLTVV.

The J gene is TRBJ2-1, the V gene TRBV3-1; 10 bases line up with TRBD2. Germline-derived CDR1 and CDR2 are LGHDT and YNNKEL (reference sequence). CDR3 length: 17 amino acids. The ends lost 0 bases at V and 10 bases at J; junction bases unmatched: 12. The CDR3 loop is CASSQEALAGNHYEQFF. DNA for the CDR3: TGTGCCAGCAGCCAAGAGGCACTAGCGGGAAATCATTACGAGCAGTTCTTC.

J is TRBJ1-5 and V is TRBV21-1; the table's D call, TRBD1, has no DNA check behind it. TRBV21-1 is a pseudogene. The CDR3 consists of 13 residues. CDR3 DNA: TGTGCCAGCAGCTCACAAGGCCCCCAGCCCCAGCATTTT. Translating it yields CASSSQGPQPQHF.

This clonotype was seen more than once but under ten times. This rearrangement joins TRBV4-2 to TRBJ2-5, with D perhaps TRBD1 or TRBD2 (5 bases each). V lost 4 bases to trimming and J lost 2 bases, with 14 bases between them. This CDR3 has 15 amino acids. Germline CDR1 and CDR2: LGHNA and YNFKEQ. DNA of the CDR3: TGTGCCAGCAGCCCCTCCGGGACGACGCAAGAGACCCAGTACTTC. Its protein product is CASSPSGTTQETQYF.

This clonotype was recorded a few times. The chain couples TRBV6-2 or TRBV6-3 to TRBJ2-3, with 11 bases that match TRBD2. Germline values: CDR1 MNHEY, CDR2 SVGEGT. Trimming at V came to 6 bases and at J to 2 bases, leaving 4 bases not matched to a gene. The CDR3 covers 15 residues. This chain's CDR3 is CASSASGGLTDTQYF. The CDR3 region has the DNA TGTGCCAGCAGCGCTAGCGGGGGGCTCACAGATACGCAGTATTTT.

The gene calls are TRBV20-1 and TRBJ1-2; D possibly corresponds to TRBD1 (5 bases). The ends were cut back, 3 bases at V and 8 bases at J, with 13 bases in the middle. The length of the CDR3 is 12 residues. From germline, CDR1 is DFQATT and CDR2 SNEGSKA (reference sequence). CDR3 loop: CSARGTLGGYTF. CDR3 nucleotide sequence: TGCAGTGCTAGGGGGACGCTTGGGGGCTACACCTTC.

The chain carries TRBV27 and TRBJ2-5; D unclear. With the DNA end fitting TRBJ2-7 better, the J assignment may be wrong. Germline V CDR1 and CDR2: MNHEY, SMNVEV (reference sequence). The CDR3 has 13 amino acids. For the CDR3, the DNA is TGTGCCAGCAACCCGCAAGGGCCCTACGAGCAGTACTTC. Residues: CASNPQGPYEQYF.

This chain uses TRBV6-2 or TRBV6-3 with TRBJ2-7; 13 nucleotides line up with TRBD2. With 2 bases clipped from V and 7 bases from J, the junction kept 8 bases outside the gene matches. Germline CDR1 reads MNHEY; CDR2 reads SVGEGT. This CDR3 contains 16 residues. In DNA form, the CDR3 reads TGTGCCAGCAGTTACCCGGGACTAGCGGGGTACAATGAGCAGTACTTC. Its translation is CASSYPGLAGYNEQYF.